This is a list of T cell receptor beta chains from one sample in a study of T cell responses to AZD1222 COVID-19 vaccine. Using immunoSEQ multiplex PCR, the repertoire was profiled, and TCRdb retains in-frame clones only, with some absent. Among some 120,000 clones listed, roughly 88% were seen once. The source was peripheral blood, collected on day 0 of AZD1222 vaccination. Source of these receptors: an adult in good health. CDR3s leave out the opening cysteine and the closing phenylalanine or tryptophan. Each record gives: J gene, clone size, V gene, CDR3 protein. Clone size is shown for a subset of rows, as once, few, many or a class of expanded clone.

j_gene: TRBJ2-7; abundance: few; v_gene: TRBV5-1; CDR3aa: ASSLPGLADFSYEQY
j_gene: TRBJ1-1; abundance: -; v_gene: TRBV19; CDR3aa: ASSNRDRLNTEAF
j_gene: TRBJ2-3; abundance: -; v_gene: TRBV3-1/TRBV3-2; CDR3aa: ASSQDLSSGAVGGTDTQY
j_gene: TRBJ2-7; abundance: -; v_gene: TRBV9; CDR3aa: ASSSIRNQY
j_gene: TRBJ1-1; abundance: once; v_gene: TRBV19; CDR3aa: ASSLGNTEAF
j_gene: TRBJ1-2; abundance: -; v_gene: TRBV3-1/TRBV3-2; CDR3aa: ASSRTGHYGYT
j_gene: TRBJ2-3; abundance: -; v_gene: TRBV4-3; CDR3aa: ASSQLAGGTDTQY
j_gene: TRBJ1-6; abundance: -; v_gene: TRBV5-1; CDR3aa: ASSRTGAPNSPLH
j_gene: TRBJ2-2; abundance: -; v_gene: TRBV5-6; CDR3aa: ASSPPSGLAGKAGELF
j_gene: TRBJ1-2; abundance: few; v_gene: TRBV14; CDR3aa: ASSQDYGRALSGYT
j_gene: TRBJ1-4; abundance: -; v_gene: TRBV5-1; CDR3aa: ASSLDRGTTGEKLF
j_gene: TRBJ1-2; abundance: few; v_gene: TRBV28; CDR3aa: ASSRTGAPIYGYT
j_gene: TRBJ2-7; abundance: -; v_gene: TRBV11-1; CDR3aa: ASSLQGSYEQY
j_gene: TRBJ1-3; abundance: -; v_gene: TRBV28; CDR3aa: ASSSGFSHGNTIY
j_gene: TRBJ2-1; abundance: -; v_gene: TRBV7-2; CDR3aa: ASSLVPPEQF
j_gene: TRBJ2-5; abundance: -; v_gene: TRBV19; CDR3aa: ASSMGLAEQETQY
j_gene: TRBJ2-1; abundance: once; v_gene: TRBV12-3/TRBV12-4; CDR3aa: ASSQFNEQF
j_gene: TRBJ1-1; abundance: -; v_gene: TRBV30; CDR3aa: AWSRQDAF
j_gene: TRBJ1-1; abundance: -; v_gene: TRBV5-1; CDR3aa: ASRSEGRDTEAF
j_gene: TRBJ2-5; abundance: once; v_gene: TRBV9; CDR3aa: ASSVGAVDQETQY
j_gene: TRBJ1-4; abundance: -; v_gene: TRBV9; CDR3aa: ASSVEGQFEKLF
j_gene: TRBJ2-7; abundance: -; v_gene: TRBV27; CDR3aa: ASSLQGAGQY
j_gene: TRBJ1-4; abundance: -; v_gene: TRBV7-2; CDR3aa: ASSLGGGNEKLF
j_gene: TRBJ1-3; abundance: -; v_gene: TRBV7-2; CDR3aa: ASSLAGTDLGGGNTIY
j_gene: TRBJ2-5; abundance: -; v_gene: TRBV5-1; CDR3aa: ASSFSDSQETQY